This T cell receptor beta chain was documented in a study of blood T cell repertoires in COVID-19. The CDR3 totals 13 residues. The V gene end was trimmed by 3 bases and the J gene end by 5 bases; junction bases not matched to a gene: 3. Germline assignment: CDR1 SGHRS and CDR2 YFSETQ. Measured with immunoSEQ multiplex PCR; TCRdb has only the in-frame clones, and not every one. The profile shows approximately 440,000 clones, about 90% of them singletons. V usage is TRBV5-1 and J usage is TRBJ1-1; 8 bases fit TRBD1. Sequences were obtained from PBMCs or T cells enriched from blood (not recorded which). This sequence was found in a man aged 18 to 29 who had recovered from COVID-19. CDR3 protein: CASSYRGTTEAFF. The CDR3 coding sequence is TGCGCCAGCAGCTACAGGGGGACTACTGAAGCTTTCTTT.